Each of the 14 T cell receptor beta chains below was sequenced from the same sample in a study of T cells in Graves' hyperthyroidism and ophthalmopathy (dated by TCRdb to the late 2010s). The method was multiplex PCR. These reads were obtained on an Illumina HiSeq 2000. Amplification of TCR beta CDR3 regions was carried out from RNA transcripts. A first-round RT-PCR of the TCR CDR3 used the HTBI primer set with the Qiagen OneStep RT-PCR kit. The public reads were run again by TCRdb, first through fastp at Q25 and then through MiXCR, and only productive beta chains were kept. Rows are unified per CDR3 protein, each entry keeping the most common DNA and genes. Present in this sample are 300,000 to 350,000 distinct CDR3 sequences, 16% of which were seen just once. The leading ten clones occupy 33% of the sample. The sequencing input was blood. Receptors originate from a man aged 25 to 40 with Graves' hyperthyroidism.

The sample holds many counts of this clonotype. The chain couples TRBV3-1 to TRBJ2-7; 7 bases are a match to TRBD1. CDR1 and CDR2 (germline): LGHDT, YNNKEL (reference sequence). There are 17 residues in the CDR3. V shed 0 bases, J shed 2 bases, and the junction held 10 bases outside the gene matches. The CDR3 DNA is TGTGCCAGCAGCCAAGACCCGAACAGGGGAACTACCTACGAGCAGTACTTC. The encoded protein is CASSQDPNRGTTYEQYF.

At least ten counts were recorded for this clonotype. This sequence joins TRBV12-3 or TRBV12-4 and TRBJ2-7; 10 bases match TRBD2. The CDR3 consists of 14 residues. Trimming took 8 bases from V and 0 from J; bases not matched to a gene: 4. CDR3 region: CASGASGSSYEQYF. In DNA form, the CDR3 reads TGTGCCAGCGGTGCTAGCGGGAGCTCCTACGAGCAGTACTTC.

This clonotype was detected many times. This chain links TRBV20-1 with TRBJ2-7; the D gene is possibly TRBD2 (5 bases). This CDR3 has 13 amino acids. V lost 4 bases and J lost 6, with 16 bases in between. Germline lookup yields CDR1 DFQATT and CDR2 SNEGSKA (reference sequence). CDR3 coding DNA: TGCAGTGCTATTTACGGGGTTTCTCGCGAGCAGTACTTC. Translated: CSAIYGVSREQYF.

This clonotype was recorded a few times. V gene TRBV10-3 combines with J gene TRBJ1-5; 7 positions agree with TRBD1. CDR3 length: 15 residues. Trimming at V came to 0 bases and at J to 13 bases, leaving 12 bases not matched to a gene. CDR1 is ENHRY and CDR2 is SYGVKD in the germline V gene. The CDR3 coding sequence is TGTGCCATCAGTGAGTCGGGAGGAGACAGGGTGTCTCAGCATTTT. This codes for CAISESGGDRVSQHF.

This clonotype was recorded many times. The chain has TRBV3-1 and TRBJ1-1; 9 positions match TRBD1. V lost 3 bases, J lost 3 bases, and 5 bases stayed unmatched. The germline V gene encodes CDR1 LGHDT and CDR2 YNNKEL (reference sequence). CDR3 size: 15 residues. The CDR3 protein is CASSQHRGRDTEAFF. The CDR3 DNA is TGTGCCAGCAGCCAGCACAGGGGGCGGGACACTGAAGCTTTCTTT.

This clonotype was seen at least ten times. The chain joins TRBV5-1 to TRBJ2-3; the D gene is possibly TRBD1 (5 bases). Germline CDR1 reads SGHRS; CDR2 reads YFSETQ. V dropped 2 bases and J dropped 2 bases, with 12 bases sitting between them. This CDR3 is 15 amino acids long. CDR3 sequence reads: CASSFQGTPTDTQYF. In DNA form, the CDR3 reads TGCGCCAGCAGCTTCCAGGGCACCCCCACAGATACGCAGTATTTT. The variable domain in full, with the rest retrieved from reference TRBV5-1 and TRBJ2-3, is KAGVTQTPRYLIKTRGQQVTLSCSPISGHRSVSWYQQTPGQGLQFLFEYFSETQRNKGNFPGRFSGRQFSNSRSEMNVSTLELGDSALYLCASSFQGTPTDTQYFGPGTRLTVL.

In its sample, this clonotype was seen a few times. This rearrangement joins TRBV3-1 to TRBJ1-5, with a tentative D call TRBD1 (5 bases). This CDR3 spans 15 amino acids. V dropped 1 base and J dropped 6 bases, with 13 bases sitting between them. From germline, CDR1 is LGHDT and CDR2 YNNKEL (reference sequence). Here the CDR3 reads CASSQAGGAGQPQHF. CDR3 nucleotide sequence: TGTGCCAGCAGCCAAGCGGGGGGAGCGGGTCAGCCCCAGCATTTT.

Only a few counts were recorded for this clonotype. The chain recombines TRBV24-1 with TRBJ2-2; 9 bases fit TRBD2. CDR1 is KGHDR and CDR2 is SFDVKD in the germline V gene. Unmatched junction bases numbered 16, after V lost 9 bases and J lost 3 bases. CDR3 length equals 18 residues. The CDR3: CATGVGSGSSLDTGELFF. The CDR3 DNA is TGTGCCACCGGTGTCGGTAGCGGGAGTTCCTTGGACACCGGGGAGCTGTTTTTT.

This clonotype was counted many times. CDR3 sequence: CASSLSPHEQYF. The CDR3 region has the DNA TGTGCCAGCAGCTTAAGTCCCCACGAGCAGTACTTC. This chain links TRBV7-9 with TRBJ2-7; D gene unclear. Trimming stripped 2 bases from V and 5 bases from J, with 7 bases between. Germline V CDR1 and CDR2: SEHNR, FQNEAQ (reference sequence). This CDR3 is 12 amino acids long.

The chain employs TRBV20-1 and TRBJ2-7; TRBD2 matches 11 bases. Germline-derived CDR1 and CDR2 are DFQATT and SNEGSKA (reference sequence). The CDR3 totals 15 residues. Trimming removed 0 bases from V and 2 bases from J; junction bases left unmatched: 3. The CDR3 sequence is CSARDPTSGTYEQYF. For the CDR3, the DNA is TGCAGTGCTAGAGATCCGACTAGCGGGACCTACGAGCAGTACTTC.

This clonotype was seen ten or more times. The V and J genes are TRBV27 and TRBJ1-2, with TRBD1 matching over 9 bases. The length of the CDR3 is 14 residues. V shed 6 bases and J 0 bases; nucleotides not matched to a gene: 2. CDR1 is MNHEY and CDR2 is SMNVEV in the germline V gene (reference sequence). The CDR3 nucleotides are TGTGCCAGCAGGGGGACAGGGTCTAACTATGGCTACACCTTC. Residues: CASRGTGSNYGYTF.

This clonotype occurred many times. The gene calls are TRBV19 and TRBJ2-5; D remains ambiguous. Germline V gives CDR1 LNHDA, CDR2 SQIVND (reference sequence). V was cut by 5 bases and J by 2 bases, with 9 bases left in between. The CDR3 loop spans 13 amino acids. The CDR3 DNA follows: TGTGCCAGTAGTCCTCGGGTGCAAGAGACCCAGTACTTC. Protein sequence: CASSPRVQETQYF.

This clonotype was counted ten times or more. The chain recombines TRBV11-3 with TRBJ2-3, with D maybe TRBD2 (6 bases). The CDR3 contains 13 residues. Germline CDR1 SGHNT, CDR2 YENEEA. The ends were cut back, 5 bases at V and 6 bases at J, with 12 bases in the middle. As DNA, the CDR3 is TGTGCCAGCAGCCCCGGGACTTTGGATACGCAGTATTTT. This gives the protein CASSPGTLDTQYF.

This clonotype has a count of ten or more. The chain uses TRBV12-3 or TRBV12-4 and TRBJ1-4, with TRBD1 as a possible D gene (5 bases). The ends were cut back, 2 bases at V and 8 bases at J, with 12 bases in the middle. The CDR3 is 14 amino acids. CDR3 nucleotides: TGTGCCAGCAGTTTATTGCAGGGAGGGGAAAAACTGTTTTTT. The encoded protein is CASSLLQGGEKLFF.